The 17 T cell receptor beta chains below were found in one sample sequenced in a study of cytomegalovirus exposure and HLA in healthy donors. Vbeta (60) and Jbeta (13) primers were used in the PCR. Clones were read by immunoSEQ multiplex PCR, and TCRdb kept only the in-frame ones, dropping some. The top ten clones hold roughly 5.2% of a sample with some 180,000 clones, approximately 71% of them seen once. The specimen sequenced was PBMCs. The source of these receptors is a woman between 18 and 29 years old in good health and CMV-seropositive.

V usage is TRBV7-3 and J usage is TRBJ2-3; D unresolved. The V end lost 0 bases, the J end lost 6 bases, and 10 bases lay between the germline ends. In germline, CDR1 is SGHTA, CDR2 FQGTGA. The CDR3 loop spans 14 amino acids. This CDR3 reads CASSLTPRFDTQYF. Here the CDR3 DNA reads TGTGCCAGCAGCTTAACCCCGCGTTTCGATACGCAGTATTTT.

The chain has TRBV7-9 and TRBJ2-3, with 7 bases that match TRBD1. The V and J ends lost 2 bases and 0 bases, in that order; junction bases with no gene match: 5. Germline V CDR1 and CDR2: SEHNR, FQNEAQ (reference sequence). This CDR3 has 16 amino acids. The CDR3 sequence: CASSLTRGYSTDTQYF. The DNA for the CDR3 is TGTGCCAGCAGCTTAACCAGGGGGTATAGCACAGATACGCAGTATTTT.

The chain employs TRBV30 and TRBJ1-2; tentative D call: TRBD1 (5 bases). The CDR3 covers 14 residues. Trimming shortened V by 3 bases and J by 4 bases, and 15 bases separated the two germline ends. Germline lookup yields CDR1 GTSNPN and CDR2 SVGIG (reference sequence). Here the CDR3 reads CAWRPSGGLYGYTF. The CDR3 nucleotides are TGTGCCTGGAGACCCTCGGGGGGACTCTATGGCTACACCTTC.

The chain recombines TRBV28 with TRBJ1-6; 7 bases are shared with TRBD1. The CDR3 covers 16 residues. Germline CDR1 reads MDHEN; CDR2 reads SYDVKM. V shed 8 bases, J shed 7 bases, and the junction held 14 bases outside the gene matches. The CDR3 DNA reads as TGTGCCAGCGGCTTAGGTGGAGGGGGCAGGAATTCACCCCTCCACTTT. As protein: CASGLGGGGRNSPLHF.

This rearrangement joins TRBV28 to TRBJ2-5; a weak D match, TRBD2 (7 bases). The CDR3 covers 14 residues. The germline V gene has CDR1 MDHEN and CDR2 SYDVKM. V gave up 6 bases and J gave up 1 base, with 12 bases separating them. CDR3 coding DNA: TGTGCCAGCAGAGAGGGGGGGGTCCAAGAGACCCAGTACTTC. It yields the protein CASREGGVQETQYF.

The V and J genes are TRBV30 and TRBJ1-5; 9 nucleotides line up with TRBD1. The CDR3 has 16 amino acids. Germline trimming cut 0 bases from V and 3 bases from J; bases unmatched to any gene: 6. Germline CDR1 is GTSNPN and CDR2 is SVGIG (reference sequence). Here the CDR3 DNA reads TGTGCCTGGAGTGTAGGGGGGACAGGGCCCAATCAGCCCCAGCATTTT. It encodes CAWSVGGTGPNQPQHF.

CDR3 coding DNA: TGTGCCAGCAGCGGACGGACGGGGGGGGGCACCGGGGAGCTGTTTTTT. Amino acid sequence: CASSGRTGGGTGELFF. The V call is TRBV9, the J call TRBJ2-2, with 8 nucleotides matching TRBD2. This CDR3 comprises 16 residues. After removal of 3 bases from V and 4 bases from J, the junction contained 8 bases not matched to a gene. In germline, CDR1 is SGDLS, CDR2 YYNGEE.

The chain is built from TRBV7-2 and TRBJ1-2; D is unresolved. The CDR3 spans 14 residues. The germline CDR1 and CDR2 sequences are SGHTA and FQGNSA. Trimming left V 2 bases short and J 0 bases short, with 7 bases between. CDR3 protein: CASSLQASNYGYTF. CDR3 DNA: TGTGCCAGCAGCTTACAGGCCTCTAACTATGGCTACACCTTC.

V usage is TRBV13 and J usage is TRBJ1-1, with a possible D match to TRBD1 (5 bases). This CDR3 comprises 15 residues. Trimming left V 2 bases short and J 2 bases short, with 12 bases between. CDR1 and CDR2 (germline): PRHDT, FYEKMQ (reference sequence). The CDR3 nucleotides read TGTGCCAGCAGCTTATATCAGGGAAGAAACACTGAAGCTTTCTTT. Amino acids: CASSLYQGRNTEAFF.

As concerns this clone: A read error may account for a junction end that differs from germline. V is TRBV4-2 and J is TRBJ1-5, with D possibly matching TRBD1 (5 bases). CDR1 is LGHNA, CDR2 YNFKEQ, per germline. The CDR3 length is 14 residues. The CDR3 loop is CASSQAEGVQPQHF. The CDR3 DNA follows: TGTGCCAGCAGCCAAGCGGAAGGGGTTCAGCCCCAACATTTT.

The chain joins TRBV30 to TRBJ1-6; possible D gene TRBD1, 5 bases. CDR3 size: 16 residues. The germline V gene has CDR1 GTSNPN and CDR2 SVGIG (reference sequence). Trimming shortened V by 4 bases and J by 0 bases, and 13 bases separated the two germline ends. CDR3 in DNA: TGTGCCTGGATAAGGGAGGGGAGCTCCTATAATTCACCCCTCCACTTT. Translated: CAWIREGSSYNSPLHF. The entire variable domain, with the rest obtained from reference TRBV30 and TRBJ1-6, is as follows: SQTIHQWPATLVQPVGSPLSLECTVEGTSNPNLYWYRQAAGRGLQLLFYSVGIGQISSEVPQNLSASRPQDRQFILSSKKLLLSDSGFYLCAWIREGSSYNSPLHFGNGTRLTVT.

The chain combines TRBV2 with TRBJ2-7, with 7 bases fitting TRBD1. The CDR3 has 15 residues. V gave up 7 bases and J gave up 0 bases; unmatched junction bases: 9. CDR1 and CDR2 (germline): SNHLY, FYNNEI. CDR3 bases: TGTGCCAGCATCCTGACAGGGACGAGCTCCTACGAGCAGTACTTC. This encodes CASILTGTSSYEQYF.

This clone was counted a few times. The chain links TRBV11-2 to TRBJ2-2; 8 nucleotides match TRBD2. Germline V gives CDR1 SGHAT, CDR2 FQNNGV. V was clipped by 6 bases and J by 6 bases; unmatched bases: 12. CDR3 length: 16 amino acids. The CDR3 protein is CASRTPSRGGPGELFF. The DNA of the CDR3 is TGTGCCAGCAGAACTCCCTCTCGGGGGGGCCCCGGGGAGCTGTTTTTT.

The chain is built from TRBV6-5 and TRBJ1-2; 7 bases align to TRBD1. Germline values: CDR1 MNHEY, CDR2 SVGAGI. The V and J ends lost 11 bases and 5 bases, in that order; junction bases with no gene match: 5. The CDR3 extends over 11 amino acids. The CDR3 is CAAGDSYGYTF. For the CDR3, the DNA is TGTGCCGCCGGGGACAGTTATGGCTACACCTTC.

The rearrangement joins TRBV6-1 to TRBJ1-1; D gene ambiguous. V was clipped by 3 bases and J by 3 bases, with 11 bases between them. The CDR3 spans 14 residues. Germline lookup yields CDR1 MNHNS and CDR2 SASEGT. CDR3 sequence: CASSEASRYTEAFF. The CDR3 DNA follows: TGTGCCAGCAGTGAGGCCAGTCGATACACTGAAGCTTTCTTT.

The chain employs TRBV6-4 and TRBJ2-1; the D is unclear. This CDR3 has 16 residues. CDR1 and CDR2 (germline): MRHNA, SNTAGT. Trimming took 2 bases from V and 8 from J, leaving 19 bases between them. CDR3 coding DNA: TGTGCCAGCAGTGACCCCCATGGCTGTATCGCCCATGAGCAGTTCTTC. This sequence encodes CASSDPHGCIAHEQFF.

CDR3 coding DNA: TGTGCCAGCAGTGAAAGGGGACAGAACACTGAAGCTTTCTTT. Encoded protein: CASSERGQNTEAFF. V and J are TRBV6-5 and TRBJ1-1, with D maybe TRBD1 (6 bases). The CDR3 runs to 14 residues. Germline CDR1 and CDR2: MNHEY and SVGAGI. V lost 5 bases and J lost 1, with 11 bases in between.